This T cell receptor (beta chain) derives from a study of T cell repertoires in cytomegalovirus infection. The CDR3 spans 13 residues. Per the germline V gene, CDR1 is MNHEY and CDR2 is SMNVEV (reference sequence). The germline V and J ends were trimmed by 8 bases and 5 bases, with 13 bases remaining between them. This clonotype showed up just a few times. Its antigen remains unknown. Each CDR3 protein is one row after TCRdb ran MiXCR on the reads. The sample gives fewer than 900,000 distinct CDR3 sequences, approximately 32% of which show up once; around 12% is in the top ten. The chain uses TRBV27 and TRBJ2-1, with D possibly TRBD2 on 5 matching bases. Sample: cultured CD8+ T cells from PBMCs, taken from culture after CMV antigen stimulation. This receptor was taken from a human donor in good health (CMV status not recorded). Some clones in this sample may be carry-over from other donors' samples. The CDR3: CASVQGSDNEQFF. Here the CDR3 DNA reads TGTGCCAGCGTCCAAGGGAGCGACAATGAGCAGTTCTTC.